The rows below give T cell receptor beta chains drawn from one sample of a study of CD8+CD57+ T cells in acquired aplastic anemia. TCRdb re-derived calls from the reads in MiXCR, one entry per CDR3 protein. The sample comprises roughly 130,000 distinct CDR3 sequences, 48% of which are singletons, and about 2.5% rests with the top ten. Material for sequencing was sorted CD4+, CD8+, or CD8+CD57+ T cells (not recorded which) from PBMCs. Receptor source: a human donor in good health, serving as a control. Each CDR3 is given with its conserved first and last residue. The order of the fields is V gene, D gene, J gene, clone size, CDR3 protein, CDR3 DNA. D genes are given only for firm matches. Some rows have no size entry. The others give once, few or many, or a class for an expanded clone.

TRBV6-5	.	TRBJ2-7	many	CASSYSWLSRSYEQYF	TGTGCCAGCAGTTACTCGTGGCTGTCACGCTCCTACGAGCAGTACTTC
TRBV6-5	.	TRBJ1-1	many	CASSYSITATEAFF	TGTGCCAGCAGTTACTCGATCACAGCCACTGAAGCTTTCTTT
TRBV6-2/TRBV6-3	TRBD2	TRBJ2-5	many	CASSYRGLGQETQYF	TGTGCCAGCAGTTATAGGGGACTAGGTCAAGAGACCCAGTACTTC
TRBV7-2	TRBD1	TRBJ2-7	many	CASSSKGQGAYEQYF	TGTGCCAGCAGCTCAAAGGGGCAGGGGGCCTACGAGCAGTACTTC
TRBV5-1	TRBD1	TRBJ2-2	.	CSSGQGFPGELFF	TGTTCCTCGGGACAGGGTTTTCCCGGGGAGCTGTTTTTT
TRBV30	TRBD1	TRBJ1-5	many	CAWSQRQGYSNQPQHF	TGTGCCTGGAGCCAAAGACAGGGGTATAGCAATCAGCCCCAGCATTTT
TRBV11-2	.	TRBJ2-7	many	CASSLGGQGRLSSYEQYF	TGTGCCAGCAGCTTAGGGGGGCAGGGACGGCTCTCCTCCTACGAGCAGTACTTC
TRBV10-3	.	TRBJ1-1	.	CAIRTGTESGTEAFF	TGTGCCATCCGAACCGGGACTGAAAGCGGTACTGAAGCTTTCTTT
TRBV2	TRBD2	TRBJ2-1	.	CASSFRGGHEQFF	TGTGCCAGCAGCTTCCGCGGGGGGCATGAGCAGTTCTTC
TRBV11-2	TRBD2	TRBJ2-3	.	CASSFSRASGGALNTQYF	TGTGCCAGCAGCTTTTCGCGGGCTAGCGGGGGGGCCTTGAATACGCAGTATTTT
TRBV2	TRBD2	TRBJ2-5	.	CASNRPTGGARETQYF	TGTGCCAGCAACCGCCCGACCGGGGGGGCCCGGGAGACCCAGTACTTC
TRBV10-3	TRBD2	TRBJ2-7	few	CAISPTSGGVPFHEQYF	TGTGCCATCAGTCCGACTAGCGGGGGTGTCCCGTTCCACGAGCAGTACTTC
TRBV15	.	TRBJ1-1	.	CATRREAAMNTEAFF	TGTGCCACCAGGAGAGAGGCAGCCATGAACACTGAAGCTTTCTTT
TRBV10-3	.	TRBJ2-7	.	CASRRRGLHEQYF	TGTGCCAGCCGCCGGCGCGGGCTACACGAGCAGTACTTC
TRBV5-4	.	TRBJ2-5	.	CASSHGGIETQYF	TGTGCCAGCAGCCATGGGGGAATAGAGACCCAGTACTTC
TRBV19	.	TRBJ2-2	.	CASRQRRELFF	TGTGCCAGTAGGCAGCGTCGGGAGCTGTTTTTT
TRBV7-8	.	TRBJ1-5	.	CASSLAEQLGKEPQHF	TGTGCCAGCAGCTTAGCCGAGCAGCTGGGAAAGGAGCCCCAGCATTTT
TRBV19	.	TRBJ1-6	many	CASSHDSRPNSPLHF	TGTGCCAGTAGCCATGACAGCCGACCGAATTCACCCCTCCACTTT
TRBV15	TRBD2	TRBJ2-1	medium-sized	CATSIGTSGWNEQFF	TGTGCCACCAGCATCGGGACTAGCGGCTGGAATGAGCAGTTCTTC
TRBV20-1	TRBD2	TRBJ2-5	few	CSALTSGRVQETQYF	TGCAGTGCTTTGACTAGCGGACGCGTCCAAGAGACCCAGTACTTC
TRBV5-1	TRBD1	TRBJ2-6	.	CASSLGDTGAGANVLTF	TGCGCCAGCAGCTTGGGGGATACAGGGGCTGGGGCCAACGTCCTGACTTTC
TRBV7-9	.	TRBJ2-1	many	CASSSAVAGWNEQFF	TGTGCCAGCAGCTCCGCCGTGGCAGGTTGGAATGAGCAGTTCTTC
TRBV11-2	TRBD2	TRBJ2-5	many	CASSPSRGGLAGGPGQETQYF	TGTGCCAGCAGCCCCTCGCGGGGGGGACTAGCGGGGGGGCCGGGGCAAGAGACCCAGTACTTC
TRBV7-2	.	TRBJ1-1	.	CASSFQGDTEAFF	TGTGCCAGCAGCTTCCAAGGGGACACTGAAGCTTTCTTT
TRBV25-1	.	TRBJ2-7	.	CASSFSGTPYEQYF	TGTGCCAGCAGTTTCTCCGGGACACCCTACGAGCAGTACTTC
TRBV20-1	.	TRBJ1-1	once	CSARRRLRGHWSTEAFF	TGCAGTGCTAGAAGGAGGCTACGGGGACACTGGAGCACTGAAGCTTTCTTT
TRBV11-1	TRBD2	TRBJ2-1	few	CASSVLWPSGGDNEQFF	TGTGCCAGCAGCGTCCTGTGGCCTAGCGGGGGGGACAATGAGCAGTTCTTC
TRBV19	TRBD1	TRBJ1-3	many	CASSPGQGDGNTIYF	TGTGCCAGTAGTCCCGGACAGGGGGATGGAAACACCATATATTTT
TRBV19	.	TRBJ1-2	few	CASSVEGRANYGYTF	TGTGCCAGTAGTGTAGAGGGGCGGGCTAACTATGGCTACACCTTC
TRBV7-3	.	TRBJ2-1	.	CASSSQARDTDTQFF	TGTGCCAGCAGCTCCCAGGCGAGGGATACAGATACGCAGTTCTTC
TRBV15	TRBD2	TRBJ2-3	.	CATSRVAGGTDTQYF	TGTGCCACCAGCAGAGTGGCGGGGGGCACAGATACGCAGTATTTT
TRBV6-1	.	TRBJ1-6	many	CASMRDARRSPLHF	TGTGCCAGCATGCGGGACGCCCGTAGGTCACCCCTCCACTTT
TRBV10-2	.	TRBJ2-3	.	CASSDTATDTQYF	TGCGCCAGCAGTGACACAGCAACAGATACGCAGTATTTT
TRBV25-1	.	TRBJ2-6	.	CASSVAAGAHSGANVLTF	TGTGCCAGCAGTGTTGCCGCGGGGGCCCACTCTGGGGCCAACGTCCTGACTTTC
TRBV19	.	TRBJ1-2	.	CASTYPSGSYGYTF	TGTGCCAGTACTTATCCCTCGGGATCTTATGGCTACACCTTC
TRBV18	.	TRBJ2-3	many	CASSPNGGDTQYF	TGTGCCAGCTCACCGAACGGAGGCGATACGCAGTATTTT
TRBV7-9	.	TRBJ2-3	.	CASSPDTQYF	TGTGCCAGCAGCCCAGATACGCAGTATTTT
TRBV7-2	TRBD2	TRBJ2-1	.	CASSLASGVDNEQFF	TGTGCCAGCAGCTTAGCTAGCGGGGTAGACAATGAGCAGTTCTTC
TRBV19	TRBD1	TRBJ2-2	.	CASRIRDRGWLFF	TGTGCCAGTAGGATCCGGGACAGGGGTTGGCTGTTTTTT
TRBV6-1	.	TRBJ1-1	many	CASSSEGQGWTEAFF	TGTGCCAGCAGCTCCGAGGGGCAGGGATGGACTGAAGCTTTCTTT
TRBV6-5	.	TRBJ2-5	many	CASSYSEKRETQYF	TGTGCCAGCAGTTACTCGGAAAAGCGGGAGACCCAGTACTTC
TRBV7-8	.	TRBJ1-1	.	CASSYAGTAFF	TGTGCCAGCAGCTACGCAGGGACAGCTTTCTTT
TRBV10-3	TRBD1	TRBJ2-6	few	CAITGQGSSGANVLTF	TGTGCCATCACCGGACAGGGTTCCTCTGGGGCCAACGTCCTGACTTTC
TRBV12-3/TRBV12-4	.	TRBJ1-5	.	CASSFVGGTGNQPQHF	TGTGCCAGCAGTTTTGTGGGGGGGACCGGCAATCAGCCCCAGCATTTT
TRBV10-3	.	TRBJ1-2	.	CAISGGQNFEANYGYTF	TGTGCCATCAGTGGGGGCCAGAACTTTGAAGCTAACTATGGCTACACCTTC
TRBV20-1	TRBD1	TRBJ1-3	many	CSATGTGLAGNTIYF	TGCAGTGCTACCGGGACAGGGTTAGCAGGAAACACCATATATTTT
TRBV19	.	TRBJ2-5	many	CASSLDSQETQYF	TGTGCCAGTAGTCTGGACAGCCAAGAGACCCAGTACTTC
TRBV7-8	.	TRBJ2-1	.	CASSLAITDGEQFF	TGTGCCAGCAGCTTAGCGATAACGGACGGTGAGCAGTTCTTC
TRBV7-3	.	TRBJ2-1	.	CASSLNPSYNGQFF	TGTGCCAGCAGCCTAAATCCCTCCTACAATGGGCAGTTCTTC
TRBV9	.	TRBJ1-4	.	CASSVGAVNEKLFF	TGTGCCAGCAGCGTGGGGGCGGTGAATGAAAAACTGTTTTTT
TRBV19	.	TRBJ2-7	.	CASSSLVWDPDEQYF	TGTGCCAGTAGTTCATTGGTGTGGGACCCCGACGAGCAGTACTTC
TRBV12-5	TRBD1	TRBJ2-7	.	CASGFDRGVHEQYF	TGTGCTAGTGGCTTTGACAGGGGAGTCCACGAGCAGTACTTC
TRBV7-7	TRBD1	TRBJ2-5	.	CASSSWTGKETQYF	TGCGCCAGCAGCTCGTGGACAGGGAAAGAGACCCAGTACTTC
TRBV7-8	.	TRBJ1-2	few	CASSLAGSGGYTF	TGTGCCAGCAGCTTAGCAGGGTCGGGCGGCTACACCTTC
TRBV4-1	TRBD2	TRBJ2-3	few	CASSPTRTSGGPTTRAWYF	TGCGCCAGCAGCCCAACGCGGACTAGCGGGGGGCCTACTACCCGCGCTTGGTATTTT
TRBV6-4	.	TRBJ2-2	many	CASSAYTTGELFF	TGTGCCAGCAGTGCGTACACCACCGGGGAGCTGTTTTTT
TRBV7-8	TRBD2	TRBJ2-7	.	CASSRAGGAGPHEQYF	TGTGCCAGCAGCCGAGCCGGGGGGGCGGGGCCCCACGAGCAGTACTTC
TRBV2	.	TRBJ2-5	.	CASREEETQYF	TGTGCCAGCAGAGAGGAGGAGACCCAGTACTTC
TRBV2	TRBD1	TRBJ1-5	.	CASGTESSNQPQHF	TGTGCCAGTGGGACAGAGAGTAGCAATCAGCCCCAGCATTTT